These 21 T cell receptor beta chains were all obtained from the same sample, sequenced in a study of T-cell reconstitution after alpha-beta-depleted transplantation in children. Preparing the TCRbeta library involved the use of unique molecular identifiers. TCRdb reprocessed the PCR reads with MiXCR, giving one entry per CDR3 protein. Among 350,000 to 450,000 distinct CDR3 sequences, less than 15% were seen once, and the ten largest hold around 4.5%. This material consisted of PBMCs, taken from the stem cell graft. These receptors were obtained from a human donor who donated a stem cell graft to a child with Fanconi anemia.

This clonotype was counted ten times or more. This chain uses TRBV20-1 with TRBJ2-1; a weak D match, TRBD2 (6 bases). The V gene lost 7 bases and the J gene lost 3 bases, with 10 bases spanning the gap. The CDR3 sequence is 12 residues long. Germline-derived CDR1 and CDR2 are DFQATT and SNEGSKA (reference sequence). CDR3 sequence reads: CSVGRYYNEQFF. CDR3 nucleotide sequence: TGCAGTGTCGGGAGATACTACAATGAGCAGTTCTTC.

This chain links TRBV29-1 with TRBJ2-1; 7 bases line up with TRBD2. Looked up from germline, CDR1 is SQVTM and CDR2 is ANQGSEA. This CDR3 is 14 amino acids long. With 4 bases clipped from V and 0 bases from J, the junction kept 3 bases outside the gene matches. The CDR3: CSVAGGSSYNEQFF. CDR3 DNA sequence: TGCAGCGTTGCGGGGGGAAGCTCCTACAATGAGCAGTTCTTC.

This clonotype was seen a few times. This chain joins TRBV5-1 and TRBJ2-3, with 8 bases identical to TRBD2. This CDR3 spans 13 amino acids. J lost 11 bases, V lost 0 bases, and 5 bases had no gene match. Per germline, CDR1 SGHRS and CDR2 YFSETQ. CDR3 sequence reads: CASSLAGGTVQYF. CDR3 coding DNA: TGCGCCAGCAGCTTGGCGGGAGGGACCGTGCAGTATTTT.

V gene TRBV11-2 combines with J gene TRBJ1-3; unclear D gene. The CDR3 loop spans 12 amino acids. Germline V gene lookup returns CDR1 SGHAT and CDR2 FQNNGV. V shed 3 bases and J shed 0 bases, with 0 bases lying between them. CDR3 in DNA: TGTGCCAGCAGCTTCTCTGGAAACACCATATATTTT. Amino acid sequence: CASSFSGNTIYF.

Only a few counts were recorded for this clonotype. CDR3 loop: CAIRGLNEQFF. Written as DNA, the CDR3 is TGTGCCATCCGCGGGCTCAATGAGCAGTTCTTC. This sequence joins TRBV10-3 and TRBJ2-1, with D possibly being TRBD2 (5 bases). Germline lookup yields CDR1 ENHRY and CDR2 SYGVKD. The CDR3 spans 11 residues. The germline V and J ends were trimmed by 8 bases and 6 bases, with 8 bases remaining between them.

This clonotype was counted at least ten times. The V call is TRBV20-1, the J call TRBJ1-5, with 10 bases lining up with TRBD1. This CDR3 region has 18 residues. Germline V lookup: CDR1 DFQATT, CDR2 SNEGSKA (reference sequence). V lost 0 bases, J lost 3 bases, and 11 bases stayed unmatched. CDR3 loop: CSARDWGTGALINQPQHF. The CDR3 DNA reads TGCAGTGCTAGAGATTGGGGGACAGGGGCGCTAATCAATCAGCCCCAGCATTTT.

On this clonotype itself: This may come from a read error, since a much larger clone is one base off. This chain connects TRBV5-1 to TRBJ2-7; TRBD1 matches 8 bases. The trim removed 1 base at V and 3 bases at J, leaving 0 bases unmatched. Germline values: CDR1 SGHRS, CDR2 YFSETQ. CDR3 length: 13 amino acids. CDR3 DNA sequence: TGCGCCAGCAGCTTGACAGGGGGCTACGAGCAGTACTTC. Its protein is CASSLTGGYEQYF. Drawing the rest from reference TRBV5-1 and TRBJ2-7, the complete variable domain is KAGVTQTPRYLIKTRGQQVTLSCSPISGHRSVSWYQQTPGQGLQFLFEYFSETQRNKGNFPGRFSGRQFSNSRSEMNVSTLELGDSALYLCASSLTGGYEQYFGPGTRLTVT.

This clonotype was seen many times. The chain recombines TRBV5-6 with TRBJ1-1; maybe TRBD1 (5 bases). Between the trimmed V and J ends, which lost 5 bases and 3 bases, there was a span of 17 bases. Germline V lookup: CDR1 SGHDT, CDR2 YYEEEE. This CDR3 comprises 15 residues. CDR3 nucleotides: TGTGCCAGCAGGCTTTACCAGGGAGGGTACACTGAAGCTTTCTTT. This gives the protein CASRLYQGGYTEAFF.

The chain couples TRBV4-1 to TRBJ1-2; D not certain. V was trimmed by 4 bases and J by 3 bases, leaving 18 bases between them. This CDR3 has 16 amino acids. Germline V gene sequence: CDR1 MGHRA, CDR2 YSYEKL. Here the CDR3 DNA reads TGCGCCAGCAGCCTCAACACCGGGATTTCAGACTATGGCTACACCTTC. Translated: CASSLNTGISDYGYTF.

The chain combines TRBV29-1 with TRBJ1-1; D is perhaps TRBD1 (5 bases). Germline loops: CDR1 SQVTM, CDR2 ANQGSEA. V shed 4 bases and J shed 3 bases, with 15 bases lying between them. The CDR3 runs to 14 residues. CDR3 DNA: TGCAGCGTTGCGAGCGGGGGTGGGGACACTGAAGCTTTCTTT. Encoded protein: CSVASGGGDTEAFF.

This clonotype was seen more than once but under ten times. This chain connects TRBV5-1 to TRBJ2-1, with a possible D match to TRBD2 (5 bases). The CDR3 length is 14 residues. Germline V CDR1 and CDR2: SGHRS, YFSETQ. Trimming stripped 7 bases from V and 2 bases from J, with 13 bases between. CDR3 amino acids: CASQVGDAYNEQFF. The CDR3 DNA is TGCGCCAGCCAGGTCGGGGATGCCTACAATGAGCAGTTCTTC.

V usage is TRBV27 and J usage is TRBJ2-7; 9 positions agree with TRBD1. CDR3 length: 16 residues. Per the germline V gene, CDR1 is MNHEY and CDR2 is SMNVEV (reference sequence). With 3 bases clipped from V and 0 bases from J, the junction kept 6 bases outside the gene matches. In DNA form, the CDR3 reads TGTGCCAGCAGTTTGTCCTGGACAGGGGCCTCCTACGAGCAGTACTTC. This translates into CASSLSWTGASYEQYF.

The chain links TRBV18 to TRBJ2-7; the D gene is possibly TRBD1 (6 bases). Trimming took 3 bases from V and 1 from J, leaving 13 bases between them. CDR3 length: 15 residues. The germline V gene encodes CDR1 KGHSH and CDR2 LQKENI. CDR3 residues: CASSPSGTSSYEQYF. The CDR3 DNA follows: TGTGCCAGCTCACCTTCCGGGACAAGTTCCTACGAGCAGTACTTC.

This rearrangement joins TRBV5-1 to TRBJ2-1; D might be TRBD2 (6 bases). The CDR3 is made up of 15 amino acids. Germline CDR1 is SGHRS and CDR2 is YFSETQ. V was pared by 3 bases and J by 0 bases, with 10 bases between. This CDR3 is CASSSDYRSYNEQFF. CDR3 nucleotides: TGCGCCAGCAGCTCGGACTACCGCTCCTACAATGAGCAGTTCTTC.

CDR3 in amino acids: CASSLAGLDNQPQHF. DNA of the CDR3: TGCGCCAGCAGCTTGGCCGGGCTGGACAATCAGCCCCAGCATTTT. V usage is TRBV5-1 and J usage is TRBJ1-5, with D uncertain. This CDR3 region has 15 residues. V gave up 0 bases and J gave up 3 bases, with 10 bases separating them. The germline V gene has CDR1 SGHRS and CDR2 YFSETQ. The variable domain in full, completed from reference TRBV5-1 and TRBJ1-5, reads KAGVTQTPRYLIKTRGQQVTLSCSPISGHRSVSWYQQTPGQGLQFLFEYFSETQRNKGNFPGRFSGRQFSNSRSEMNVSTLELGDSALYLCASSLAGLDNQPQHFGDGTRLSIL.

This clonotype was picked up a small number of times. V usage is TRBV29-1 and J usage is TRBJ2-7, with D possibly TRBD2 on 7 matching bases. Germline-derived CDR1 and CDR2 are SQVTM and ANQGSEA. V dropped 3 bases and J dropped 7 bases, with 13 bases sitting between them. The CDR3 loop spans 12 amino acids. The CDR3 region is CSVDRGAGEQYF. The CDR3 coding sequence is TGCAGCGTTGATCGGGGGGCAGGGGAGCAGTACTTC.

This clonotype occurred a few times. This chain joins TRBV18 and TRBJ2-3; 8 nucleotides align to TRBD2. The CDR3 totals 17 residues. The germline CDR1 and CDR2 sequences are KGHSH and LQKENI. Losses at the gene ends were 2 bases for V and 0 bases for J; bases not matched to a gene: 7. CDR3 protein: CASSPGSGGTSTDTQYF. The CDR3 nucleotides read TGTGCCAGCTCACCAGGGAGCGGGGGTACTAGCACAGATACGCAGTATTTT.

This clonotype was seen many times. The CDR3 DNA follows: TGTGCCAGCAGCCAATTTTCGCCTCCCTACGAGCAGTACTTC. Protein product: CASSQFSPPYEQYF. The chain links TRBV14 to TRBJ2-7; D not resolved. Looked up from germline, CDR1 is SGHDN and CDR2 is FVKESK. V lost 2 bases, J lost 2 bases, and 10 bases lay in between. This CDR3 spans 14 amino acids. Based on the CDR3 plus reference TRBV14 and TRBJ2-7, the full variable domain is EAGVTQFPSHSVIEKGQTVTLRCDPISGHDNLYWYRRVMGKEIKFLLHFVKESKQDESGMPNNRFLAERTGGTYSTLKVQPAELEDSGVYFCASSQFSPPYEQYFGPGTRLTVT.

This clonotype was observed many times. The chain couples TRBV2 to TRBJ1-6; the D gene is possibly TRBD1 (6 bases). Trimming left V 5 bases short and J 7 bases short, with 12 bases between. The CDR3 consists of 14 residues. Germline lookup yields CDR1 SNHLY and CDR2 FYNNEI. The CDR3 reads CASSLYRENSPLHF. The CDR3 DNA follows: TGTGCCAGCAGTCTCTACAGGGAGAATTCACCCCTCCACTTT.

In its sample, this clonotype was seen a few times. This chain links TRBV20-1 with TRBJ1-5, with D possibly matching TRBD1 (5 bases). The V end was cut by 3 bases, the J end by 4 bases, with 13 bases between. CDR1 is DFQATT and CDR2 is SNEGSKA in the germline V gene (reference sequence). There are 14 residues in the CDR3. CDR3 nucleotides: TGCAGTGCTAGGAGGGGAAATGGAAATCAGCCCCAGCATTTT. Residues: CSARRGNGNQPQHF.

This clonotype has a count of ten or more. The CDR3 loop reads CASSPRAGWSLNEQFF. The CDR3 DNA follows: TGTGCCAGCAGCCCTCGAGCGGGATGGTCTCTGAATGAGCAGTTCTTC. This chain links TRBV3-1 with TRBJ2-1, with TRBD2 identical over 7 bases. This CDR3 contains 16 residues. The germline V gene encodes CDR1 LGHDT and CDR2 YNNKEL (reference sequence). V lost 4 bases, J lost 7 bases, and 13 bases stayed unmatched.